The 29 T cell receptor beta chains below were found in one sample sequenced in a study of type 1 and type 2 diabetes patients. Amplification started from genomic DNA. Multiplex PCR with 30 forward and 13 reverse primers amplified the TCR beta CDR3. Each CDR3 protein gets one entry after TCRdb re-called the multiplex PCR reads with MiXCR. The sample has approximately 260,000 distinct CDR3 sequences; around 50% are singletons. The sample consisted of peripheral blood mononuclear cells (PBMCs). These receptors were taken from a man aged 18 to 30 with type 2 diabetes.

The chain joins TRBV19 to TRBJ2-1; perhaps TRBD2 as D (6 bases). Germline V CDR1 and CDR2: LNHDA, SQIVND (reference sequence). CDR3 length equals 13 residues. V gave up 7 bases and J gave up 3 bases, with 10 bases separating them. The CDR3 DNA is TGTGCCAGTACTGGGGACTTCTACAATGAGCAGTTCTTC. This encodes CASTGDFYNEQFF.

Here the CDR3 DNA reads TGCAGTGCTAGATCTCCGGACAGAAACCACGAGCAGTACTTC. Amino acid sequence: CSARSPDRNHEQYF. J is TRBJ2-7 and V is TRBV20-1, with D perhaps matching TRBD1 (6 bases). The V and J ends lost 2 bases and 5 bases respectively, with 16 bases between them. The CDR3 has 14 amino acids. Looked up from germline, CDR1 is DFQATT and CDR2 is SNEGSKA (reference sequence).

The gene calls are TRBV12-3 or TRBV12-4 and TRBJ2-2, with 10 bases aligning to TRBD1. V trimming: 3 bases; J trimming: 1 base; junction bases outside the gene matches: 11. The CDR3 sequence is 19 residues long. The CDR3, as DNA: TGTGCCAGCAGTTTTGGGACAGGGGCCCTTCGGTTGAACACCGGGGAGCTGTTTTTT. This gives the protein CASSFGTGALRLNTGELFF.

The chain has TRBV12-3 or TRBV12-4 and TRBJ2-7; no firm D call. The CDR3 is 12 amino acids. V was cut by 1 base and J by 6 bases, with 7 bases left in between. CDR3 region: CASSLESSEQYF. The CDR3 nucleotides read TGTGCCAGCAGTTTAGAATCATCCGAGCAGTACTTC.

This clonotype has just a few counts. The chain links TRBV20-1 to TRBJ1-4, with TRBD1 as a possible D gene (6 bases). This CDR3 spans 14 amino acids. CDR1 is DFQATT, CDR2 SNEGSKA, per germline (reference sequence). The germline V and J ends were trimmed by 4 bases and 8 bases, with 17 bases remaining between them. This CDR3 is CSATPRQAGEKLFF. The CDR3 DNA follows: TGCAGTGCTACGCCTCGACAGGCAGGCGAAAAACTGTTTTTT.

This clonotype was counted between two and nine times. The CDR3 sequence is CASSPKTGSEQYF. The CDR3 coding sequence is TGTGCCAGCAGCCCTAAGACAGGGAGCGAGCAGTACTTC. This chain links TRBV7-9 with TRBJ2-7, with 7 bases that match TRBD1. Germline lookup yields CDR1 SEHNR and CDR2 FQNEAQ (reference sequence). There are 13 residues in the CDR3. Trimming cost V 5 bases and J 6 bases; bases outside gene matches: 7.

V usage is TRBV19 and J usage is TRBJ1-6; a weak D match, TRBD1 (6 bases). The CDR3 consists of 15 residues. Trimming removed 3 bases from V and 7 bases from J, with 13 bases in between. CDR1 and CDR2 from the germline V gene are LNHDA and SQIVND (reference sequence). The CDR3 is CASSIQGSMNSPLHF. The CDR3 nucleotides read TGTGCCAGTAGTATCCAGGGGTCTATGAATTCACCCCTCCACTTT.

The chain carries TRBV25-1 and TRBJ2-5; D unresolved. The V gene's germline CDR1 is MGHDK and CDR2 SYGVNS. V lost 2 bases and J 2 bases, leaving 12 bases between the germline ends. The CDR3 contains 15 residues. The CDR3 nucleotides read TGTGCCAGCAGTGAAATACAGAGAAGTCAAGAGACCCAGTACTTC. This encodes CASSEIQRSQETQYF.

This clonotype was detected a few times. The chain employs TRBV2 and TRBJ1-2, with TRBD1 identical over 7 bases. The CDR3 is 13 residues long. Trimming cost V 2 bases and J 8 bases; bases outside gene matches: 5. The germline CDR1 and CDR2 sequences are SNHLY and FYNNEI. This CDR3 is CASSETGVDGYTF. The CDR3 DNA reads as TGTGCCAGCAGTGAAACAGGGGTGGACGGCTACACCTTC.

The chain recombines TRBV24-1 with TRBJ1-1, with D maybe TRBD1 (6 bases). Germline V gene data show CDR1 as KGHDR and CDR2 as SFDVKD. Trimming took off 5 bases at V and 1 base at J, with 13 bases between the two ends. This CDR3 contains 15 residues. The CDR3 coding sequence is TGTGCCACCAGTGCTACAGGGTTGGAGAACACTGAAGCTTTCTTT. Its protein product is CATSATGLENTEAFF.

This clonotype has a handful of counts. The chain has TRBV25-1 and TRBJ1-2; tentatively, D is TRBD1 (5 bases). This CDR3 region has 12 residues. Germline loops: CDR1 MGHDK, CDR2 SYGVNS. V was clipped by 4 bases and J by 8 bases, with 11 bases between them. CDR3 in amino acids: CASSATAGGYTF. The CDR3 nucleotides read TGTGCCAGCAGTGCGACAGCAGGAGGCTACACCTTC.

The CDR3 loop is CASSFGSDYGYTF. CDR3 DNA sequence: TGTGCCAGCAGCTTTGGTTCGGACTATGGCTACACCTTC. The V and J genes are TRBV13 and TRBJ1-2; D not resolved. The germline V gene encodes CDR1 PRHDT and CDR2 FYEKMQ (reference sequence). This CDR3 comprises 13 residues. With 3 bases removed from V and 3 bases from J, the gap between germline ends came to 8 bases.

This clonotype came up a few times. This sequence joins TRBV6-4 and TRBJ2-3; TRBD2 aligns across 8 bases. The CDR3 is made up of 15 amino acids. Trimming took 0 bases from V and 2 from J; bases not matched to a gene: 1. Germline V gene data show CDR1 as MRHNA and CDR2 as SNTAGT. Written as DNA, the CDR3 is TGTGCCAGCAGTGACTCAGCGGGAGCCACAGATACGCAGTATTTT. It yields the protein CASSDSAGATDTQYF.

The chain employs TRBV5-5 and TRBJ2-6, with TRBD1 identical over 7 bases. The CDR3 extends over 17 amino acids. V shed 2 bases and J 1 base; nucleotides not matched to a gene: 6. The V gene's germline CDR1 is SGHKS and CDR2 YYEKEE (reference sequence). The CDR3 coding sequence is TGTGCCAGCAGCTTAGGCAGGGGGTTGTCTGGGGCCAACGTCCTGACTTTC. It specifies CASSLGRGLSGANVLTF. Full variable domain (outside the CDR3, taken from reference TRBV5-5 and TRBJ2-6): DAGVTQSPTHLIKTRGQQVTLRCSPISGHKSVSWYQQVLGQGPQFIFQYYEKEERGRGNFPDRFSARQFPNYSSELNVNALLLGDSALYLCASSLGRGLSGANVLTFGAGSRLTVL.

This clonotype was counted only a few times. The chain carries TRBV29-1 and TRBJ1-1; D is unclear. The V gene lost 2 bases and the J gene lost 1 base, with 8 bases spanning the gap. Germline CDR1 is SQVTM and CDR2 is ANQGSEA. The CDR3 covers 13 residues. In nucleotides, the CDR3 is TGCAGCGTTGAAATATCAGGGAACACTGAAGCTTTCTTT. This encodes CSVEISGNTEAFF. Using reference TRBV29-1 and TRBJ1-1 for the parts outside the CDR3, the full variable domain is SAVISQKPSRDICQRGTSLTIQCQVDSQVTMMFWYRQQPGQSLTLIATANQGSEATYESGFVIDKFPISRPNLTFSTLTVSNMSPEDSSIYLCSVEISGNTEAFFGQGTRLTVV.

This clonotype was counted only a few times. The chain joins TRBV19 to TRBJ2-7, with TRBD1 matching 9 bases. The CDR3 consists of 15 residues. V was clipped by 5 bases and J by 5 bases; unmatched bases: 10. Germline lookup yields CDR1 LNHDA and CDR2 SQIVND (reference sequence). CDR3 DNA sequence: TGTGCCAGTAGTCCAGGGGACAGGGTTCGGAACGAGCAGTACTTC. As protein: CASSPGDRVRNEQYF.

This clonotype turned up a few times. J is TRBJ2-7 and V is TRBV5-5; unclear D gene. V was pared by 0 bases and J by 0 bases, with 7 bases between. CDR3 length: 14 residues. Germline assignment: CDR1 SGHKS and CDR2 YYEKEE (reference sequence). The CDR3 nucleotides are TGTGCCAGCAGCTTGGGGGCAGACTCCTACGAGCAGTACTTC. Translating gives CASSLGADSYEQYF.

This clonotype appeared a few times. The rearrangement links TRBV9 to TRBJ2-5; TRBD2 aligns across 7 bases. The ends lost 2 bases at V and 3 bases at J; junction bases unmatched: 4. The CDR3 runs 14 residues. Germline CDR1 SGDLS, CDR2 YYNGEE. The CDR3 reads CASSVDREEETQYF. The CDR3 nucleotides are TGTGCCAGCAGCGTCGACCGGGAGGAAGAGACCCAGTACTTC.

This clonotype was seen only a few times. The chain combines TRBV27 with TRBJ2-1, with TRBD2 matching 7 bases. V lost 5 bases, J lost 5 bases, and 9 bases stayed unmatched. CDR1 MNHEY and CDR2 SMNVEV come from the germline V gene (reference sequence). This CDR3 comprises 15 residues. The CDR3 loop reads CASSLGASGNNEQFF. CDR3 coding DNA: TGTGCCAGCAGTCTAGGGGCTAGCGGTAACAATGAGCAGTTCTTC.

J is TRBJ1-2 and V is TRBV12-3 or TRBV12-4; D is possibly TRBD1 (5 bases). The V gene lost 5 bases and the J gene lost 5 bases, with 18 bases spanning the gap. The length of the CDR3 is 15 residues. The CDR3 sequence: CASSPRDPLGYGYTF. CDR3 nucleotide sequence: TGTGCCAGCAGTCCAAGGGACCCCCTTGGTTATGGCTACACCTTC.

In this sample, this clonotype turned up many times. The J gene is TRBJ2-7, the V gene TRBV10-1; D gene unclear. The CDR3 is 11 amino acids. V was cut by 2 bases and J by 6 bases, with 5 bases left in between. CDR1 and CDR2 (germline): WNHNN, SYGVQD (reference sequence). CDR3 DNA: TGCGCCAGCAGTGAGGGGTTCGAGCAGTACTTC. Translation gives CASSEGFEQYF.

The rearrangement joins TRBV30 to TRBJ2-7, with D perhaps matching TRBD1 (5 bases). Germline assignment: CDR1 GTSNPN and CDR2 SVGIG (reference sequence). The CDR3 runs 11 residues. The V end lost 4 bases, the J end lost 2 bases, and 6 bases lay between the germline ends. This chain's CDR3 is CAWKGPYEQYF. In nucleotides, the CDR3 is TGTGCCTGGAAGGGGCCCTACGAGCAGTACTTC.

The chain joins TRBV12-3 or TRBV12-4 to TRBJ2-1, with D unresolved. Trimming left V 8 bases short and J 0 bases short, with 14 bases between. The CDR3 extends over 15 amino acids. The CDR3 reads CASAPDVPSYNEQFF. The CDR3 DNA sequence: TGTGCCAGCGCGCCGGACGTACCCTCCTACAATGAGCAGTTCTTC.

The sample holds a few counts of this clonotype. The genes are TRBV29-1 and TRBJ2-5; 13 bases align to TRBD2. After removal of 3 bases from V and 4 bases from J, the junction contained 5 bases not matched to a gene. The length of the CDR3 is 15 residues. The germline V gene encodes CDR1 SQVTM and CDR2 ANQGSEA. The CDR3 loop reads CSVDTSGRAGETQYF. The CDR3 DNA is TGCAGCGTTGACACTAGCGGGAGGGCCGGAGAGACCCAGTACTTC.

The gene calls are TRBV7-3 and TRBJ2-1, with TRBD2 matching over 8 bases. The V gene end was trimmed by 2 bases and the J gene end by 6 bases; junction bases not matched to a gene: 6. The CDR3 sequence is 15 residues long. Germline-derived CDR1 and CDR2 are SGHTA and FQGTGA. The CDR3 region is CASSLQRAGGNEQFF. In nucleotides, the CDR3 is TGTGCCAGCAGCTTACAGCGGGCGGGGGGCAATGAGCAGTTCTTC.

The table lists this clonotype with many counts. The chain combines TRBV2 with TRBJ1-1; TRBD1 might be the D (6 bases). This CDR3 region has 15 residues. Germline CDR1 and CDR2: SNHLY and FYNNEI. V was clipped by 6 bases and J by 3 bases, with 17 bases between them. The DNA for the CDR3 is TGTGCCAGCAGGAAGGGGATGGACAGCGACACTGAAGCTTTCTTT. Translated: CASRKGMDSDTEAFF.

The CDR3 nucleotides are TGTGCCAGCAGCTTAGCGGCTACCGTGGGCACTGAAGCTTTCTTT. Its protein is CASSLAATVGTEAFF. V and J are TRBV11-2 and TRBJ1-1; no definite D call. The CDR3 has 15 residues. V was shortened by 1 base and J by 4 bases, with 13 bases between the two germline ends. Germline lookup yields CDR1 SGHAT and CDR2 FQNNGV.

This chain joins TRBV4-1 and TRBJ1-1; D remains ambiguous. V lost 5 bases, J lost 1 base, and 8 bases lay in between. The CDR3 runs to 13 residues. Germline V gives CDR1 MGHRA, CDR2 YSYEKL. DNA of the CDR3: TGCGCCAGCAGCTCCGCGGGGAACACTGAAGCTTTCTTT. It specifies CASSSAGNTEAFF.

The V call is TRBV20-1, the J call TRBJ2-7, with D perhaps TRBD1 (6 bases). Trimming stripped 3 bases from V and 4 bases from J, with 19 bases between. From germline, CDR1 is DFQATT and CDR2 SNEGSKA (reference sequence). The CDR3 runs 15 residues. CDR3 sequence reads: CSASTFQGKVYEQYF. The CDR3 DNA is TGCAGTGCTAGCACCTTTCAGGGGAAGGTATACGAGCAGTACTTC.